The entry below gives a single T cell receptor beta chain sequence along with its context. This sample was included in a study of blood T cell repertoires in COVID-19. Study in general: COVID-19 samples, acute and convalescent, were from the United States, Italy and Spain. In each case, the material was cDNA or gDNA derived from T cells, B-cell-depleted T cells, or PBMCs.

In the study's own analysis: Estimation of nucleated cell counts relied on the amplification of reference gene primers. Some clones are missing from TCRdb's copy, which holds only in-frame ones; the method was immunoSEQ multiplex PCR. From that table come the V and J calls and clone size; the DNA was used to work out D and trimming. The sample carries about 400,000 clones, around 90% recorded once. The germline V and J ends were trimmed by 7 bases and 2 bases, with 24 bases remaining between them. The CDR3 is 18 amino acids. Germline assignment: CDR1 SGHNT and CDR2 YENEEA. Participant ages covered roughly 18 to 89 years across 24 US areas.

The source material was PBMCs or T cells enriched from blood (not recorded which). The J gene is TRBJ1-5, the V gene TRBV11-3; a weak D match, TRBD1 (6 bases). The sequence derives from a woman between 35 and 50 years old with acute COVID-19. In nucleotides, the CDR3 is TGTGCCAGCAAGGGGGGGAGAAAGCCCCACGTGGGCAATCAGCCCCAGCATTTT. It is translated as CASKGGRKPHVGNQPQHF.